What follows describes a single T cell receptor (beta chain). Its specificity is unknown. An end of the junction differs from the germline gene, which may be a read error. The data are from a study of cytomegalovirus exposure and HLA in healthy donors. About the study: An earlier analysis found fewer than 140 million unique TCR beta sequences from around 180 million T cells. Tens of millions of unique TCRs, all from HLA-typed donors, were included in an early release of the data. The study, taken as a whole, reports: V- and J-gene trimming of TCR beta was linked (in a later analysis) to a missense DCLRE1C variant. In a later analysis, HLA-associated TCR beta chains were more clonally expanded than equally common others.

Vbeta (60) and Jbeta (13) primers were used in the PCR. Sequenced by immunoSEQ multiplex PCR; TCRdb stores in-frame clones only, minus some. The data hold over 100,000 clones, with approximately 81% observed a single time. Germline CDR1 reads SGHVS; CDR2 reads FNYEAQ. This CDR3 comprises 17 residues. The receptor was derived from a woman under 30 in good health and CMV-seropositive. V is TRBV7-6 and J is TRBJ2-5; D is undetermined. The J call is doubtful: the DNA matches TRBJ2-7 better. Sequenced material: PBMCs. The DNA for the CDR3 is TGTGCCAGCACCTTAGGCCCCGCCGACTCGTGGCTATACGAGCAGTACTTC. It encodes CASTLGPADSWLYEQYF.